The 2 T cell receptor beta chains below were found in one sample sequenced in a study of shared clonotypes between healthy human individuals. Using immunoSEQ multiplex PCR, the repertoire was profiled, and TCRdb retains in-frame clones only, with some absent. The sample includes 850,000 to 1,200,000 clones, more than 60% of them seen just once. The sample taken for sequencing was memory CD4+ T cells sorted from blood. Subset defined: CD45RA-negative fraction. These receptors were collected from a man aged 18 to 35 in good health.

This clone was observed at least ten times. As DNA, the CDR3 is TGTGCCAGCTGGGGGGGGGTAAGTCAGCCCCAGCATTTT. Protein: CASWGGVSQPQHF. This chain connects TRBV6-5 to TRBJ1-5; D perhaps matches TRBD1 (5 bases). There are 13 residues in the CDR3. Between the trimmed V and J ends, which lost 8 bases and 6 bases, there was a span of 14 bases. The germline gives CDR1 MNHEY, CDR2 SVGAGI.

Written as DNA, the CDR3 is TGTGCCAGCTCACCGGAGGGCTACGAGCAGTACTTC. Translation gives CASSPEGYEQYF. The gene calls are TRBV18 and TRBJ2-7, with D tentatively TRBD2 (6 bases). V was trimmed by 3 bases and J by 3 bases, leaving 6 bases between them. The CDR3 totals 12 residues. CDR1 is KGHSH, CDR2 LQKENI, per germline.